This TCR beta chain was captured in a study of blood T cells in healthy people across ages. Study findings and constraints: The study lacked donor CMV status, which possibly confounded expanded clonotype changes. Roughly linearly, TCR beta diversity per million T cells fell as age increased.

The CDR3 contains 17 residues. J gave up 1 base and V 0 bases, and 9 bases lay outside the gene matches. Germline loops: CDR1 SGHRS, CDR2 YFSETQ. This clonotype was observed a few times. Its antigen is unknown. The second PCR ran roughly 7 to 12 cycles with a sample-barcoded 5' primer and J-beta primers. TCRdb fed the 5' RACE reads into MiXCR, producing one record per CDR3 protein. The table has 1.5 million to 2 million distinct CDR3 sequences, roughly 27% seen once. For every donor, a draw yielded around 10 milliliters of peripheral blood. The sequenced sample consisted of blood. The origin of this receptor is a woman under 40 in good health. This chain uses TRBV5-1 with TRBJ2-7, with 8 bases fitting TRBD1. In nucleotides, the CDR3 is TGCGCCAGCAGCTTGGCGCTTGGTACAGGGGGATCCTACGAGCAGTACTTC. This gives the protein CASSLALGTGGSYEQYF.